One and the same sample provided the 12 T cell receptor beta chains below, sequenced in a study of OX40 agonist ivuxolimab in advanced cancers. The method was immunoSEQ multiplex PCR; TCRdb's version includes in-frame clones alone and lacks a portion of them. The table includes about 68,000 clones, approximately 83% detected once. The sample here was CD4+ or CD8+ T cells sorted from blood, taken in a trial of the OX40 agonist ivuxolimab. The receptor source for this set is an adult with an advanced solid tumor such as melanoma, head and neck, liver or kidney cancer.

This clone is categorized as medium-sized. This chain uses TRBV4-1 with TRBJ2-7, with 8 bases matching TRBD1. This CDR3 contains 14 residues. Germline V gene sequence: CDR1 MGHRA, CDR2 YSYEKL. Trimming removed 4 bases from V and 0 bases from J; junction bases left unmatched: 2. The CDR3 DNA reads TGCGCCAGCAGCCTAACAGGGGGCTCCTACGAGCAGTACTTC. Translating it yields CASSLTGGSYEQYF.

This sequence joins TRBV30 and TRBJ1-4, with TRBD1 matching 7 bases. CDR3 length equals 13 residues. Germline V CDR1 and CDR2: GTSNPN, SVGIG (reference sequence). The J segment lost 8 bases and the V segment lost 8 bases, leaving 11 bases of the junction unmatched. DNA of the CDR3: TGTGCCCACGAGGGGGCGCGAGGGGAAAAACTGTTTTTT. Translated: CAHEGARGEKLFF.

The chain carries TRBV7-8 and TRBJ1-6; D not resolved. The germline CDR1 and CDR2 sequences are SGHVS and FQNEAQ. Deletions cut 3 bases from V and 3 bases from J, with 12 bases between. This CDR3 region has 16 residues. Written as DNA, the CDR3 is TGTGCCAGCAGCTTCGTACGAAACCTCTATAATTCACCCCTCCACTTT. Protein product: CASSFVRNLYNSPLHF.

The rearrangement joins TRBV6-6 to TRBJ2-7; possible D gene TRBD1, 5 bases. The CDR3 totals 14 residues. The V gene lost 2 bases and the J gene lost 2 bases, with 10 bases spanning the gap. Per the germline V gene, CDR1 is MNHNY and CDR2 is SVGAGI (reference sequence). The CDR3 coding sequence is TGTGCCAGCAGTTACCAGGGTGATACCTACGAGCAGTACTTC. It specifies CASSYQGDTYEQYF.

The chain has TRBV5-1 and TRBJ1-1; TRBD1 matches at 7 bases. J was trimmed by 1 base and V by 0 bases; bases with no gene match: 3. The CDR3 extends over 15 amino acids. CDR1 and CDR2 from the germline V gene are SGHRS and YFSETQ. The CDR3: CASSLGGTENTEAFF. The DNA of the CDR3 is TGCGCCAGCAGCTTGGGCGGGACAGAGAACACTGAAGCTTTCTTT. Full variable domain (remainder filled in from reference TRBV5-1 and TRBJ1-1): KAGVTQTPRYLIKTRGQQVTLSCSPISGHRSVSWYQQTPGQGLQFLFEYFSETQRNKGNFPGRFSGRQFSNSRSEMNVSTLELGDSALYLCASSLGGTENTEAFFGQGTRLTVV.

The chain employs TRBV6-5 and TRBJ2-3; 11 nucleotides agree with TRBD1. Germline assignment: CDR1 MNHEY and CDR2 SVGAGI. The CDR3 is 15 residues long. V lost 5 bases to trimming and J lost 4 bases; unmatched junction nucleotides: 5. The CDR3 protein is CASSVPGQGADTQYF. The CDR3 DNA follows: TGTGCCAGCAGTGTACCGGGACAGGGGGCAGATACGCAGTATTTT.

This clone was seen a single time. This chain joins TRBV19 and TRBJ1-2; D remains ambiguous. Trimming removed 7 bases at V and 2 bases at J, with 8 bases between. The CDR3 runs to 12 residues. In germline, CDR1 is LNHDA, CDR2 SQIVND (reference sequence). The CDR3 is CASKAGNYGYTF. The CDR3 DNA reads as TGTGCCAGTAAGGCGGGCAACTATGGCTACACCTTC.

This clone showed up just a few times. J is TRBJ1-1 and V is TRBV6-5, with D unclear. Germline CDR1 is MNHEY and CDR2 is SVGAGI. Trimming removed 5 bases at V and 5 bases at J, with 3 bases between. This CDR3 contains 10 residues. DNA for the CDR3: TGTGCCAGCAGTGGTACTGAAGCTTTCTTT. Its protein is CASSGTEAFF.

The chain combines TRBV10-1 with TRBJ2-2; a weak D match, TRBD2 (5 bases). Germline CDR1 reads WNHNN; CDR2 reads SYGVQD (reference sequence). Trimming left V 5 bases short and J 5 bases short, with 9 bases between. The CDR3 loop spans 13 amino acids. CDR3: CASSRGQTGELFF. The CDR3, as DNA: TGCGCCAGCAGTAGAGGGCAAACCGGGGAGCTGTTTTTT.

The V gene is TRBV19, the J gene TRBJ2-4, with no clear D. The V end was cut by 6 bases, the J end by 2 bases, with 11 bases between. The CDR3 is 14 residues long. CDR1 is LNHDA and CDR2 is SQIVND in the germline V gene (reference sequence). As DNA, the CDR3 is TGTGCCAGTAGCCCCTCCACCACCAAAAACATTCAGTACTTC. Its protein product is CASSPSTTKNIQYF.

The chain employs TRBV12-5 and TRBJ1-6; maybe TRBD1 (5 bases). The V and J ends lost 6 bases and 10 bases respectively, with 19 bases between them. The CDR3 has 15 amino acids. Germline V CDR1 and CDR2: LGHNT, FRNRAP. The CDR3: CASGQGLPSKSPLHF. The CDR3 DNA follows: TGTGCTAGTGGCCAGGGTCTCCCGTCGAAGTCACCCCTCCACTTT.

This clone is a singleton in its sample. This chain links TRBV14 with TRBJ1-1; D remains ambiguous. Trimming took off 3 bases at V and 4 bases at J, with 9 bases between the two ends. The CDR3 covers 13 residues. CDR1 SGHDN and CDR2 FVKESK come from the germline V gene. The CDR3 here is CASSHGVVTEAFF. The CDR3 nucleotides read TGTGCCAGCAGCCATGGCGTAGTCACTGAAGCTTTCTTT.